The present T cell receptor (beta chain) was sequenced within a study of shared clonotypes between healthy human individuals. Clones were sequenced by immunoSEQ multiplex PCR, and TCRdb holds only the in-frame ones, with some missing. The sample holds fewer than 600,000 clones, 75% to 85% seen once. The sequenced sample consisted of PBMCs. The TCR was taken from a woman aged 40-49 years in good health. Some clones in this sample may be carry-over from other donors' samples.

The CDR3 is CASSLGWDQPQHF. Written as DNA, the CDR3 is TGTGCCAGCAGCTTGGGGTGGGACCAGCCCCAGCATTTT. The J gene is TRBJ1-5, the V gene TRBV5-6; the D gene is possibly TRBD1 (5 bases). The germline V gene encodes CDR1 SGHDT and CDR2 YYEEEE. The CDR3 covers 13 residues. The V and J ends lost 0 bases and 7 bases respectively, with 8 bases between them.